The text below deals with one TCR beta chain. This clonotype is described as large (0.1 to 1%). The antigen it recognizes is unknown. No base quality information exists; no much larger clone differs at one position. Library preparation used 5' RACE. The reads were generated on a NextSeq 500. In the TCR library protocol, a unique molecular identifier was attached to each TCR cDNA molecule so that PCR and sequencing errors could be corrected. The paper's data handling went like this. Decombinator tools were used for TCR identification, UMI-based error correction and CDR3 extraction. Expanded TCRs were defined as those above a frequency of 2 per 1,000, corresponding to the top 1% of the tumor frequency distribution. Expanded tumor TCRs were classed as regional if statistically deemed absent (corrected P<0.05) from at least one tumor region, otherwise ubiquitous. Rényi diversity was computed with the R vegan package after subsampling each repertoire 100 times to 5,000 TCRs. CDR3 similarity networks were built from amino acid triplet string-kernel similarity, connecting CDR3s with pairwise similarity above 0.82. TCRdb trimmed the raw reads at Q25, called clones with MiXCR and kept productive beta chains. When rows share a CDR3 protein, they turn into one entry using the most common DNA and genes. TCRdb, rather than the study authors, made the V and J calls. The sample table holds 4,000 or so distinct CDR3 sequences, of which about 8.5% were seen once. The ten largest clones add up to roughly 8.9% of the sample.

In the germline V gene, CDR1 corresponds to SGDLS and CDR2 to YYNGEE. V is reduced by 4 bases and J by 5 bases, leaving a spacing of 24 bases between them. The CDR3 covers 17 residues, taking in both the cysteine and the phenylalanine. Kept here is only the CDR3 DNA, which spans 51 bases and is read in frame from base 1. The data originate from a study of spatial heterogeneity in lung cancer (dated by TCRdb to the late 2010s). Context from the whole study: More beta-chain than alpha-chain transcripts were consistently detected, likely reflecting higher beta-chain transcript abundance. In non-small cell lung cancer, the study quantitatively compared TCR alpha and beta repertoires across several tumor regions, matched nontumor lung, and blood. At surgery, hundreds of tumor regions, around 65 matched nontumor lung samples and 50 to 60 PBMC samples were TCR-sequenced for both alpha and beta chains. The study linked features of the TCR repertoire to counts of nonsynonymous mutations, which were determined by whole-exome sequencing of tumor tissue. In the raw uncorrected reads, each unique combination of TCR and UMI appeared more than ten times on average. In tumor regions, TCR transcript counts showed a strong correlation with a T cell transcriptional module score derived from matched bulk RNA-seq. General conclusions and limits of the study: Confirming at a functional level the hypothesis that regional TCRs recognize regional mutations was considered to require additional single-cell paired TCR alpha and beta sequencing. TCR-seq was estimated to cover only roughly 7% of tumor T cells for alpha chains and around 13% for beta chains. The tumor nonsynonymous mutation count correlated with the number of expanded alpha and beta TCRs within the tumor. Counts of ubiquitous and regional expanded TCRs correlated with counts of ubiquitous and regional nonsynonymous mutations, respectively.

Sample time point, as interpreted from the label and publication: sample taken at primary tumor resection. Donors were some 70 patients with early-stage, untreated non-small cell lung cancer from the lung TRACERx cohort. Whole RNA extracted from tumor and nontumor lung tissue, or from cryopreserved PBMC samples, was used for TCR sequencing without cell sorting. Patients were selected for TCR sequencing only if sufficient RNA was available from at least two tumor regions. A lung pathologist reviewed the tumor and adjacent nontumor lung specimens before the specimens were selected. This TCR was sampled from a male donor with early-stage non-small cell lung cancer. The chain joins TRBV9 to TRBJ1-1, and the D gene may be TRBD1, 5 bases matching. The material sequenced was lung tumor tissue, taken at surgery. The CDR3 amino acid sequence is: CASSPRGGQVIGTEAFF. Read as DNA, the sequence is TGTGCCAGCAGCCCGAGGGGCGGGCAGGTGATAGGTACTGAAGCTTTCTTT.